The rows below give T cell receptor beta chains drawn from one sample of a study of CD8 T cells in Susac syndrome. TCRdb ran MiXCR on the immunoSEQ multiplex PCR reads and lists one entry per CDR3 protein. The data hold roughly 70,000 distinct CDR3 sequences, with 95% to 96% observed a single time. Specimen: CD4+ T cells from PBMCs. The receptors originated from a human donor with multiple sclerosis. CDR3s include the opening cysteine and the closing phenylalanine or tryptophan. The D gene is left open where the match is weak.

J gene | V gene | D gene | CDR3 protein | CDR3 DNA
TRBJ2-6 | TRBV11-3 | . | CASSQYGWGNGANVLTF | TGTGCCAGCAGCCAATACGGTTGGGGGAATGGGGCCAACGTCCTGACTTTC
TRBJ1-2 | TRBV7-8 | . | CASSLDNNYGYTF | TGTGCCAGCAGCTTAGATAATAACTATGGCTACACCTTC
TRBJ2-1 | TRBV19 | . | CASSIPYNEQFF | TGTGCCAGTAGTATCCCCTACAATGAGCAGTTCTTC
TRBJ2-5 | TRBV24-1 | TRBD2 | CATARTGERGGRETQYF | TGTGCCACCGCGCGAACTGGGGAGCGGGGGGGCCGGGAGACCCAGTACTTC
TRBJ1-2 | TRBV5-1 | TRBD1 | CASSLATGTNYGYTF | TGCGCCAGCAGCTTGGCGACAGGGACTAACTATGGCTACACCTTC
TRBJ1-5 | TRBV30 | . | CARPPGDQPQHF | TGTGCCCGTCCCCCCGGAGATCAGCCCCAGCATTTT
TRBJ2-7 | TRBV5-1 | . | CASSFGVRSSYEQYF | TGCGCCAGCAGCTTTGGTGTGCGGAGCTCCTACGAGCAGTACTTC
TRBJ1-1 | TRBV12-3/TRBV12-4 | . | CASNPAGDAEAFF | TGTGCCAGTAACCCCGCAGGGGATGCTGAAGCTTTCTTT
TRBJ2-3 | TRBV30 | TRBD2 | CAQGGTILTDTQYF | TGTGCCCAGGGCGGGACTATTCTCACAGATACGCAGTATTTT
TRBJ1-6 | TRBV28 | . | CASSSMNNSPLHF | TGTGCCAGCAGCAGTATGAATAATTCACCCCTCCACTTT